This T cell receptor beta chain was found in a study of a mutant IDH1 vaccine in newly diagnosed glioma. Study summary: Those enrolled had earlier been treated with radiotherapy, temozolomide, or both, mostly both.

Study-wide results and limits: No link was apparently found between pseudoprogression and changes in top peripheral T cell clonotypes.

The repertoire was sequenced with immunoSEQ multiplex PCR; TCRdb's copy has only in-frame clones and lacks some. The table records tens of thousands of clones, 65% to 80% of them present only once. This clone has more than one count but fewer than ten. The target antigen is unknown. Time point defined: week 5, during vaccination. It was 300 ug of mutant IDH1 20-mer peptide that made up each vaccine dose, given with topical imiquimod. CDR3 length: 15 residues. Between the trimmed V and J ends, which lost 0 bases and 0 bases, there was a span of 10 bases. Germline CDR1 is SGDLS and CDR2 is YYNGEE. The starting material was PBMCs, obtained from a glioma patient whose treatment included an IDH1 peptide vaccine. V is TRBV9 and J is TRBJ2-7; D may match TRBD1 or TRBD2 (5 bases each). This sequence originates from a man aged 40-49 years with glioma. Some clones in this sample may be carry-over from other donors' samples. CDR3 residues: CASSVGGETSYEQYF. CDR3 in DNA: TGTGCCAGCAGCGTAGGAGGGGAGACCTCCTACGAGCAGTACTTC.